The TCR beta chain under discussion was sequenced for a study of blood T cell repertoires in COVID-19. Study details: Sites across the United States, Italy and Spain contributed samples from acute and convalescent COVID-19.

Germline V gives CDR1 LGHDT, CDR2 YNNKEL (reference sequence). Between the trimmed V and J ends, which lost 3 bases and 2 bases, there was a span of 14 bases. This CDR3 region has 16 residues. Sequencing was performed with immunoSEQ multiplex PCR; in TCRdb, only in-frame clones are kept and a portion is missing. The data hold around 110,000 clones, with 84% observed a single time. This clonotype originated in a human donor in a cohort sampled during active COVID-19. Sequencing was carried out using peripheral blood. J is TRBJ2-1 and V is TRBV3-1 (or the pseudogene TRBV3-2); a possible D gene is TRBD2 (5 bases). The CDR3 reads CASSHTLRGAYNEQFF. CDR3 sequence (DNA): TGTGCCAGCAGCCACACATTACGGGGAGCCTACAATGAGCAGTTCTTC.